A single TCR beta chain is shown here with its context. Per the germline V gene, CDR1 is MNHEY and CDR2 is SVGAGI. This CDR3 has 13 amino acids. Measured with immunoSEQ multiplex PCR; TCRdb has only the in-frame clones, and not every one. The sample lists about 730,000 clones; roughly 88% were seen once. This record belongs to a study of shared T cell receptors in the human thymus. This sample was also put to use in a study of human thymus T cells. That report adds: Donors consisted of healthy Finnish infants (having corrective surgery for congenital heart defects). Thymus specimens were resections from corrective heart surgery. Related research described thymic repertoires that were highly overlapping among unrelated individuals.

Sequenced: thymocytes. The V and J genes are TRBV6-5 and TRBJ2-5; TRBD1 is a possible D gene (6 bases). The DNA end is more similar to TRBJ2-7, so the J call may be wrong. The sequence came from a girl in the first two years of life with a congenital heart defect. The CDR3 loop is CASSPTGSDEQYF. The CDR3, as DNA: TGTGCCAGCAGCCCTACAGGGAGCGACGAGCAGTACTTC.